The rows below give T cell receptor beta chains drawn from one sample of a study of T-cell memory formation after mild COVID-19. From the 5' RACE reads, TCRdb called clonotypes with MiXCR, one entry per CDR3 protein. Of 150,000 to 200,000 distinct CDR3 sequences in the sample, 11% are singletons; the top ten hold roughly 3.8%. Sequenced: PBMCs or a T cell subset sorted from them (not recorded which). The receptors derive from a man between 18 and 29 years old who had mild COVID-19 (a few samples of this study predate the infection). Cell type and time point are not known. The CDR3 runs from the conserved cysteine through the conserved F or W. Fields, in order: D gene, CDR3 length, V gene, J gene, clone size, CDR3 DNA, CDR3 protein. D genes are given only for firm matches. Rows give clone size only sometimes, using once, few, many, or a class for an expanded clone.

d_call: TRBD1; cdr3_length: 13; v_call: TRBV28; j_call: TRBJ2-5; clone_size: few; cdr3_nt: TGTGCCAGCACTCTCGGACAGGAAGAGACCCAGTACTTC; cdr3_aa: CASTLGQEETQYF
d_call: NA; cdr3_length: 15; v_call: TRBV7-8; j_call: TRBJ1-4; clone_size: few; cdr3_nt: TGTGCCAGCAGCCCTCAGGTTTGGAAGAGAGAAAAACTGTTTTTT; cdr3_aa: CASSPQVWKREKLFF
d_call: TRBD1; cdr3_length: 14; v_call: TRBV5-5; j_call: TRBJ2-7; clone_size: many; cdr3_nt: TGTGCCAGCAGTCAATCCCTCGGGACAGGGGGTACGTACTTC; cdr3_aa: CASSQSLGTGGTYF
d_call: NA; cdr3_length: 11; v_call: TRBV2; j_call: TRBJ2-3; clone_size: NA; cdr3_nt: TGTGCCAGCAGTGAAGCCTATACGCAGTATTTT; cdr3_aa: CASSEAYTQYF
d_call: TRBD1; cdr3_length: 15; v_call: TRBV20-1; j_call: TRBJ1-1; clone_size: NA; cdr3_nt: TGCAGTGCCCCGAGGACAGGGCTTATGAACACTGAAGCTTTCTTT; cdr3_aa: CSAPRTGLMNTEAFF
d_call: NA; cdr3_length: 13; v_call: TRBV6-5; j_call: TRBJ2-3; clone_size: many; cdr3_nt: TGTGCCAGCAGTCGGTGGAGCACAGATACGCAGTATTTT; cdr3_aa: CASSRWSTDTQYF
d_call: TRBD1; cdr3_length: 15; v_call: TRBV6-2/TRBV6-3; j_call: TRBJ1-4; clone_size: NA; cdr3_nt: TGTGCCAGCAGTTACTCCGGGACAGGGCATGAAAAACTGTTTTTT; cdr3_aa: CASSYSGTGHEKLFF
d_call: NA; cdr3_length: 13; v_call: TRBV2; j_call: TRBJ1-2; clone_size: NA; cdr3_nt: TGTGCCGGCCTGTTAGGAACAGCCTATGGCTACACCTTC; cdr3_aa: CAGLLGTAYGYTF
d_call: TRBD2; cdr3_length: 17; v_call: TRBV7-2; j_call: TRBJ2-3; clone_size: few; cdr3_nt: TGTGCCAGCAGCTTAGGACTAGCGGGGGTTTACACAGATACGCAGTATTTT; cdr3_aa: CASSLGLAGVYTDTQYF
d_call: TRBD2; cdr3_length: 18; v_call: TRBV5-1; j_call: TRBJ2-3; clone_size: NA; cdr3_nt: TGCGCCAGCAGCTTGAGAGGACTAGCGGGGGGGCTTGGAGATACGCAGTATTTT; cdr3_aa: CASSLRGLAGGLGDTQYF
d_call: NA; cdr3_length: 14; v_call: TRBV13; j_call: TRBJ1-1; clone_size: few; cdr3_nt: TGTGCCAGCAGCCGGGGACGGCCCAGCACTGAAGCTTTCTTT; cdr3_aa: CASSRGRPSTEAFF
d_call: NA; cdr3_length: 12; v_call: TRBV12-3/TRBV12-4; j_call: TRBJ2-5; clone_size: NA; cdr3_nt: TGTGCCAGCAGTTTAATTCTCGAAAGTCCTTACTTC; cdr3_aa: CASSLILESPYF
d_call: NA; cdr3_length: 11; v_call: TRBV2; j_call: TRBJ2-5; clone_size: many; cdr3_nt: TGTGCCAGCATGCCAGAAGAGACCCAGTACTTC; cdr3_aa: CASMPEETQYF
d_call: TRBD1; cdr3_length: 15; v_call: TRBV5-1; j_call: TRBJ2-7; clone_size: NA; cdr3_nt: TGCGCCAGCAGCTCGGGTTGGGACAGGGGTGAGGAGCAGTACTTC; cdr3_aa: CASSSGWDRGEEQYF
d_call: NA; cdr3_length: 14; v_call: TRBV20-1; j_call: TRBJ2-1; clone_size: few; cdr3_nt: TGCAGTGCTAGAGATCCAGGGACCCACAATGAGCAGTTCTTC; cdr3_aa: CSARDPGTHNEQFF
d_call: TRBD1; cdr3_length: 14; v_call: TRBV7-6; j_call: TRBJ2-5; clone_size: NA; cdr3_nt: TGTGCCAGCAGCGTGGGACAGGGGCAAGAGACCCAGTACTTC; cdr3_aa: CASSVGQGQETQYF
d_call: TRBD1; cdr3_length: 13; v_call: TRBV29-1; j_call: TRBJ1-1; clone_size: few; cdr3_nt: TGCAGCGCCATTCAACCGGGACAGGGGTTGGCTTTCTTT; cdr3_aa: CSAIQPGQGLAFF
d_call: TRBD1; cdr3_length: 13; v_call: TRBV29-1; j_call: TRBJ1-2; clone_size: few; cdr3_nt: TGCAGCGTTGGACAGGGCTCAAACTATGGCTACACCTTC; cdr3_aa: CSVGQGSNYGYTF
d_call: NA; cdr3_length: 13; v_call: TRBV11-3; j_call: TRBJ2-3; clone_size: once; cdr3_nt: TGTGCCAGCAGCTCCAGGGGTGGAGATACGCAGTATTTT; cdr3_aa: CASSSRGGDTQYF
d_call: TRBD1; cdr3_length: 16; v_call: TRBV7-2; j_call: TRBJ2-1; clone_size: NA; cdr3_nt: TGTGCCAGCACCCCCGTGACAGGGAGCTCCTACAATGAGCAGTTCTTC; cdr3_aa: CASTPVTGSSYNEQFF
d_call: TRBD1; cdr3_length: 15; v_call: TRBV6-5; j_call: TRBJ2-7; clone_size: many; cdr3_nt: TGTGCCAGCAGTTACTCGGGCCAGGGGGACCACGAGCAGTACTTC; cdr3_aa: CASSYSGQGDHEQYF
d_call: TRBD1; cdr3_length: 15; v_call: TRBV6-1; j_call: TRBJ1-6; clone_size: NA; cdr3_nt: TGTGCCAGCAGCCTGACAGGGAACGGTAATTCACCCCTCCACTTT; cdr3_aa: CASSLTGNGNSPLHF
d_call: NA; cdr3_length: 13; v_call: TRBV7-9; j_call: TRBJ2-7; clone_size: few; cdr3_nt: TGTGCCAGCAGCTTAGACTACTCCTACGAGCAGTACTTC; cdr3_aa: CASSLDYSYEQYF
d_call: NA; cdr3_length: 14; v_call: TRBV18; j_call: TRBJ2-1; clone_size: NA; cdr3_nt: TGTGCCAGCTCACCAGGCTCCAAGGGGAATGAGCAGTTCTTC; cdr3_aa: CASSPGSKGNEQFF
d_call: NA; cdr3_length: 11; v_call: TRBV9; j_call: TRBJ1-2; clone_size: NA; cdr3_nt: TGTGCCAGCAGCGTAGGGAATGGCTACACCTTC; cdr3_aa: CASSVGNGYTF
d_call: TRBD1; cdr3_length: 16; v_call: TRBV4-2; j_call: TRBJ2-2; clone_size: few; cdr3_nt: TGTGCCAGCAGCCAAGAAACACAGGGGGTAACCGGGGAGCTGTTTTTT; cdr3_aa: CASSQETQGVTGELFF
d_call: NA; cdr3_length: 15; v_call: TRBV7-2; j_call: TRBJ2-1; clone_size: few; cdr3_nt: TGTGCCAGCAGCTTAGATCCGGGGCGTTACAATGAGCAGTTCTTC; cdr3_aa: CASSLDPGRYNEQFF
d_call: NA; cdr3_length: 14; v_call: TRBV12-3/TRBV12-4; j_call: TRBJ2-3; clone_size: few; cdr3_nt: TGTGCCAGCAAATTAACTAGGGGCACAGATACGCAGTATTTT; cdr3_aa: CASKLTRGTDTQYF